The entry below describes one TCR beta chain. Its target is unknown. Sequence at one end of the junction differs from germline and may be a read error. The data derive from a study of Graves' ophthalmopathy and Graves' hyperthyroidism. Overall study findings and caveats: The model flagged ophthalmopathy progression at around 70% sensitivity and 72% to 85% specificity.

RNA transcripts served as template for amplifying TCR beta CDR3 sequences. The first round was an RT-PCR with HTBI primers, and the second round was a multiplex PCR. TCRdb processed the multiplex PCR reads anew with MiXCR; each CDR3 protein has one entry. The sample holds fewer than 400,000 distinct CDR3 sequences, about 17% seen once. Presentation of ophthalmopathy in the donors involved moderate-to-severe activity, CAS ≥3, NOSPECS ≥4 and a duration under 3 months. Germline V gene data show CDR1 as MNHNS and CDR2 as SASEGT. This CDR3 spans 15 amino acids. This receptor was identified in a woman younger than 30 with Graves' ophthalmopathy. Specimen: peripheral blood. This sequence joins TRBV6-1 and TRBJ1-5, with 9 bases fitting TRBD1. The CDR3 DNA reads TGTGCCAGCAGCCCGGGACAGGGACACAATCGGCCCCAGCATTTT. Protein: CASSPGQGHNRPQHF.